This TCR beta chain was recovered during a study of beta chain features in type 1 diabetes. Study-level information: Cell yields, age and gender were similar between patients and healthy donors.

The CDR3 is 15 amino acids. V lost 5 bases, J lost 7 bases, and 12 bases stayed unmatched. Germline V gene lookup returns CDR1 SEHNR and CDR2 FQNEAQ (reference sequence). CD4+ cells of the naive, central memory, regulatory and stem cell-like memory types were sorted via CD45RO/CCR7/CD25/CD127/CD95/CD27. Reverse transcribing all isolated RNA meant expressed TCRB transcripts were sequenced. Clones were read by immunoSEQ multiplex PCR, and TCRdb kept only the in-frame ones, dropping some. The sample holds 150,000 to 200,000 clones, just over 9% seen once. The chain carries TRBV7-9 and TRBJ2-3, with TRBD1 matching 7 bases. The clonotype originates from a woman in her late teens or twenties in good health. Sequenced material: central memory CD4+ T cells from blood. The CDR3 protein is CASSGTGVLLYTQYF. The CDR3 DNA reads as TGTGCCAGCAGCGGAACAGGGGTTCTGCTTTATACGCAGTATTTT.